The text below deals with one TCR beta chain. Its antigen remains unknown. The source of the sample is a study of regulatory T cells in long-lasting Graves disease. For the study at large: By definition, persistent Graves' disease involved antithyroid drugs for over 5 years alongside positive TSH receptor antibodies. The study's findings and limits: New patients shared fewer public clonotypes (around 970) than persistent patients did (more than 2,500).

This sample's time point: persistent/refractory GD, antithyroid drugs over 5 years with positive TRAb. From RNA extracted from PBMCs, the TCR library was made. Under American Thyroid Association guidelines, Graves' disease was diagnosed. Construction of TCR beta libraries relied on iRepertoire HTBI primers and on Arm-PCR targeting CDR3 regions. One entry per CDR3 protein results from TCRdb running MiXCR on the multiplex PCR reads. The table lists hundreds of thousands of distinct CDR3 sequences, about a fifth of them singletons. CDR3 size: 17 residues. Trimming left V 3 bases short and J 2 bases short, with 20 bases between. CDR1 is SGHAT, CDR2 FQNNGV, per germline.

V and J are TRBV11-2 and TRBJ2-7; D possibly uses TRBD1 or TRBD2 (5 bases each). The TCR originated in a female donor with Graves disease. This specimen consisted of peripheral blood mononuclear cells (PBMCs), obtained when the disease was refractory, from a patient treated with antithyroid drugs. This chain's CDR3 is CASSFLSTGRPPYEQYF. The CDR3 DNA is TGTGCCAGCAGCTTTCTTTCTACGGGGCGCCCCCCCTACGAGCAGTACTTC. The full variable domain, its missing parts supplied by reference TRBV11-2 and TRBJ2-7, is EAGVAQSPRYKIIEKRQSVAFWCNPISGHATLYWYQQILGQGPKLLIQFQNNGVVDDSQLPKDRFSAERLKGVDSTLKIQPAKLEDSAVYLCASSFLSTGRPPYEQYFGPGTRLTVT.